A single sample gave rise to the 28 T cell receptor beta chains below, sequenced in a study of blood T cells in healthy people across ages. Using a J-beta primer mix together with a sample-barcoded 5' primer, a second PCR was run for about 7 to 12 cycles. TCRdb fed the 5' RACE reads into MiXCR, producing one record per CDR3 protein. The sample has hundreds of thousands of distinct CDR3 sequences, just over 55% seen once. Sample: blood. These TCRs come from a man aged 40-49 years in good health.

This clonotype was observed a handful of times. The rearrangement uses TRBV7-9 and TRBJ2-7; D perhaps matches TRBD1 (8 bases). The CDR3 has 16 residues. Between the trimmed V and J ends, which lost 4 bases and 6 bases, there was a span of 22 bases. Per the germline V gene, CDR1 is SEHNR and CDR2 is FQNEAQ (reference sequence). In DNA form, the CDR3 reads TGTGCCAGCAGCTGGGGAGGGACAGGAGGCGGTAGCGAGCAGTACTTC. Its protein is CASSWGGTGGGSEQYF.

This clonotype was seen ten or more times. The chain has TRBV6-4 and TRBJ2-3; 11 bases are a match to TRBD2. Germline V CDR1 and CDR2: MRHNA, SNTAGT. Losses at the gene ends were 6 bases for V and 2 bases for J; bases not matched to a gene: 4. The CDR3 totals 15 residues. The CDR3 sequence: CASSPTSGNTDTQYF. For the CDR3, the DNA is TGTGCCAGCAGCCCGACTAGCGGGAACACAGATACGCAGTATTTT.

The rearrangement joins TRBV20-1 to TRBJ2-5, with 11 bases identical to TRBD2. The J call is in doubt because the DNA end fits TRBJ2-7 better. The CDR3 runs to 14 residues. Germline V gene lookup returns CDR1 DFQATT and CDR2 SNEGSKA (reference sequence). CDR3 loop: CSAREGLAETEQYF. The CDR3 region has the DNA TGCAGTGCTAGAGAGGGACTAGCGGAGACCGAGCAGTACTTC.

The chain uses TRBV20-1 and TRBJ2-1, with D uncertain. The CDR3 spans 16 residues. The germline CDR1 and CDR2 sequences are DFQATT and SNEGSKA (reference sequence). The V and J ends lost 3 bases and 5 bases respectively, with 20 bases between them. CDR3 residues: CSASVRIPDHNNEQFF. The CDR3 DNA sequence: TGCAGTGCTAGCGTCAGAATCCCGGATCATAACAATGAGCAGTTCTTC.

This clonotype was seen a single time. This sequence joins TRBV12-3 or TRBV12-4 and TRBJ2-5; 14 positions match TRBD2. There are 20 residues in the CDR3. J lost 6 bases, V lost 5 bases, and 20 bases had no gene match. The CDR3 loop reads CASSTIPGLAGVGRFQTQYF. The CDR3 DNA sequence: TGTGCCAGCAGTACGATCCCGGGACTAGCGGGAGTTGGGCGGTTCCAGACCCAGTACTTC.

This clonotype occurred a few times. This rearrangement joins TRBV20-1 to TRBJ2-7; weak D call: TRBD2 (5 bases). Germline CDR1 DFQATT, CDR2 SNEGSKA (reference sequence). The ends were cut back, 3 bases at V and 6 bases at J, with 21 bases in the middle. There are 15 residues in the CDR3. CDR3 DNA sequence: TGCAGTGCTAGCTTTATCGGACCCCTCGGAGGCGAGCAGTACTTC. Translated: CSASFIGPLGGEQYF.

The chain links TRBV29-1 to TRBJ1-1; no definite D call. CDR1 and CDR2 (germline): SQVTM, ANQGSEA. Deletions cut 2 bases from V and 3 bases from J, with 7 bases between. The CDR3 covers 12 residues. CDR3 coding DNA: TGCAGCGTTGAAAGGGTGGACACTGAAGCTTTCTTT. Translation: CSVERVDTEAFF. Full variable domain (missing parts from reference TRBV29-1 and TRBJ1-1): SAVISQKPSRDICQRGTSLTIQCQVDSQVTMMFWYRQQPGQSLTLIATANQGSEATYESGFVIDKFPISRPNLTFSTLTVSNMSPEDSSIYLCSVERVDTEAFFGQGTRLTVV.

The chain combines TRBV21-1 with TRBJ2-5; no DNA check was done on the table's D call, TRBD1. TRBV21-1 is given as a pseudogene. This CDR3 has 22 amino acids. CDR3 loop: CASSKAFNRESEDTHGQETQYF. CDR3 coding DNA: TGTGCCAGCAGCAAAGCCTTTAACCGTGAGTCGGAGGACACCCACGGCCAAGAGACCCAGTACTTC.

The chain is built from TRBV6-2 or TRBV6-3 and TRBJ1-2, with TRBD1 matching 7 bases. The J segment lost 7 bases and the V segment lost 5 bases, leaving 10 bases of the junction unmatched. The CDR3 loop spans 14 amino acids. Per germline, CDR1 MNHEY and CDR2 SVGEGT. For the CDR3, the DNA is TGTGCCAGCAGTGGGCCGGGACAGTCGAGTGGCTACACCTTC. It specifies CASSGPGQSSGYTF.

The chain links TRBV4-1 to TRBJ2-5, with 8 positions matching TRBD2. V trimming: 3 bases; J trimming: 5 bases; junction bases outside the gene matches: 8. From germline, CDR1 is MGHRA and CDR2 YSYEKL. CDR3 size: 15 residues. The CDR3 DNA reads TGCGCCAGCAGCCAGCTCAGCGGGGGTAGGGAGACCCAGTACTTC. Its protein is CASSQLSGGRETQYF.

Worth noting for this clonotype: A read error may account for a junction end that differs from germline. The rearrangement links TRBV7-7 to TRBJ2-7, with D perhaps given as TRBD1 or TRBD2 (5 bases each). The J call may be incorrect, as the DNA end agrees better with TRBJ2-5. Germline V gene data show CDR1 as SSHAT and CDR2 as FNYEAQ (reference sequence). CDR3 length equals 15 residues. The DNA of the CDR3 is TGTGCTAGCAGCCCCGGGATGGGGACCCTCGAGACCCAGTACTTC. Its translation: CASSPGMGTLETQYF.

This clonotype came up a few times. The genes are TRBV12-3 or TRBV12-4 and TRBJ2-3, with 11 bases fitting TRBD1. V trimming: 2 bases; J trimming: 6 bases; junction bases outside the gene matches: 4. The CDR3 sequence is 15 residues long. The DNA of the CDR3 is TGTGCCAGCAGTTTACGGGACAGGGGGAGGGATACGCAGTATTTT. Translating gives CASSLRDRGRDTQYF.

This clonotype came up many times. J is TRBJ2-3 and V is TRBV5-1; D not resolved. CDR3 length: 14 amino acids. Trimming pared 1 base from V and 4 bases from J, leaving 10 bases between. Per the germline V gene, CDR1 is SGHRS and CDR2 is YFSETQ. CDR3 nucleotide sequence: TGCGCCAGCAGCTTGATTGCGTCCGCAGATACGCAGTATTTT. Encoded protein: CASSLIASADTQYF. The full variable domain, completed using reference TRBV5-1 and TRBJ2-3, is KAGVTQTPRYLIKTRGQQVTLSCSPISGHRSVSWYQQTPGQGLQFLFEYFSETQRNKGNFPGRFSGRQFSNSRSEMNVSTLELGDSALYLCASSLIASADTQYFGPGTRLTVL.

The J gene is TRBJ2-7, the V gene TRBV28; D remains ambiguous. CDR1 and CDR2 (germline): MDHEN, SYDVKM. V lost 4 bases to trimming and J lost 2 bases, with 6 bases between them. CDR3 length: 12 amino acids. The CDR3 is CASSSRPYEQYF. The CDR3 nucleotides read TGTGCCAGCAGTTCCCGACCCTACGAGCAGTACTTC.

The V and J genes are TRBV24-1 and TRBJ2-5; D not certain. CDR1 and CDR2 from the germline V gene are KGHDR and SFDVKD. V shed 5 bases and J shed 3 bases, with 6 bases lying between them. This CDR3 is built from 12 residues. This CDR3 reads CATSGLEETQYF. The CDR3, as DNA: TGTGCCACCAGTGGTCTAGAAGAGACCCAGTACTTC.

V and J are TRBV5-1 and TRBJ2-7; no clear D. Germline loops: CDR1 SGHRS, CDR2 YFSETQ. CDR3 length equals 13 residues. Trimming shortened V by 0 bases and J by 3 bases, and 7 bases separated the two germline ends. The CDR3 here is CASSLVTFYEQYF. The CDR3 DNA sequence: TGCGCCAGCAGCTTGGTTACGTTCTACGAGCAGTACTTC.

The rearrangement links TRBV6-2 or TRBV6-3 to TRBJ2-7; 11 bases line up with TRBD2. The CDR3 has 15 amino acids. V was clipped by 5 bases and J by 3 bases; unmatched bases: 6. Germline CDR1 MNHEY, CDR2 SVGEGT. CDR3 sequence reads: CASSMTSGMYYEQYF. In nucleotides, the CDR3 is TGTGCCAGCAGTATGACTAGCGGGATGTACTACGAGCAGTACTTC.

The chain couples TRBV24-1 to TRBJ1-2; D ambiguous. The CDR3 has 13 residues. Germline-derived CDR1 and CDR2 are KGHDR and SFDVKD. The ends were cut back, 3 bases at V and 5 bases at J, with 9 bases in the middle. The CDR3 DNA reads TGTGCCACCAGTGATAGGACTGCTTATGGCTACACCTTC. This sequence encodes CATSDRTAYGYTF.

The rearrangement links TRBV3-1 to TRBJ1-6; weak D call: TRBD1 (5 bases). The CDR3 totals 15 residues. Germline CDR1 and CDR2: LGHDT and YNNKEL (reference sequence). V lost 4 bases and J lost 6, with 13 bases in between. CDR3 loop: CASSRSETVNSPLHF. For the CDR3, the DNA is TGTGCCAGCAGCCGTTCCGAGACAGTTAATTCACCCCTCCACTTT.

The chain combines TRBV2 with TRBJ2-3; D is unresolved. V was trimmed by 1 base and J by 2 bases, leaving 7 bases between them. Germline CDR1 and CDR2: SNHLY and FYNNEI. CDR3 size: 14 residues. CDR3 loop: CASSEEGFTDTQYF. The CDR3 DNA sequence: TGTGCCAGCAGTGAAGAGGGATTCACAGATACGCAGTATTTT.

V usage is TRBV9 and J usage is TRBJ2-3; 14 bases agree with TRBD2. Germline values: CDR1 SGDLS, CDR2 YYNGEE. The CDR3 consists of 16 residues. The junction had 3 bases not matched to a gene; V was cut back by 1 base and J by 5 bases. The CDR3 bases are TGTGCCAGCAGCGTACGGGGACTAGCGGGGGAAGATACGCAGTATTTT. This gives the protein CASSVRGLAGEDTQYF.

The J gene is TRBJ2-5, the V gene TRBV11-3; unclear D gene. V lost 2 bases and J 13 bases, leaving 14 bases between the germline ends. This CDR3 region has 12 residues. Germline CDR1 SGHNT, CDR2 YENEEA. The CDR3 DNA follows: TGTGCCAGCAGCTTATGGGTCAGTTCGTCGTACTTC. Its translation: CASSLWVSSSYF.

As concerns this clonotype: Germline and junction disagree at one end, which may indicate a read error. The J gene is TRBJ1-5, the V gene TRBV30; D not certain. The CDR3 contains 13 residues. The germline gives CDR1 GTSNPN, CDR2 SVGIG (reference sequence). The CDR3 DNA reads TGTGCCCGGAGTGAATCCCCCAATCAGCCCCAGCATTTT. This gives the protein CARSESPNQPQHF. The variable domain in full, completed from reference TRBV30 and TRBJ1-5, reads SQTIHQWPATLVQPVGSPLSLECTVEGTSNPNLYWYRQAAGRGLQLLFYSVGIGQISSEVPQNLSASRPQDRQFILSSKKLLLSDSGFYLCARSESPNQPQHFGDGTRLSIL.

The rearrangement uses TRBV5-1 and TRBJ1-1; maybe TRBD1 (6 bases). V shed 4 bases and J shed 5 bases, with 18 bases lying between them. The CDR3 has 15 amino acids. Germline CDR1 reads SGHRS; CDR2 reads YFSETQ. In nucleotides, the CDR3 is TGCGCCAGCAGCCGCGAGTTCGGGGGCGCTACTGAAGCTTTCTTT. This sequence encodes CASSREFGGATEAFF.

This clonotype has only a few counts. CDR3 loop: CASSVRDHQPQHF. CDR3 DNA: TGTGCCAGCAGCGTTCGGGATCATCAGCCCCAGCATTTT. The J gene is TRBJ1-5, the V gene TRBV9; D uncertain. V lost 2 bases to trimming and J lost 5 bases, with 8 bases between them. CDR1 SGDLS and CDR2 YYNGEE come from the germline V gene. This CDR3 comprises 13 residues. Full variable domain (remainder filled in from reference TRBV9 and TRBJ1-5): DSGVTQTPKHLITATGQRVTLRCSPRSGDLSVYWYQQSLDQGLQFLIQYYNGEERAKGNILERFSAQQFPDLHSELNLSSLELGDSALYFCASSVRDHQPQHFGDGTRLSIL.

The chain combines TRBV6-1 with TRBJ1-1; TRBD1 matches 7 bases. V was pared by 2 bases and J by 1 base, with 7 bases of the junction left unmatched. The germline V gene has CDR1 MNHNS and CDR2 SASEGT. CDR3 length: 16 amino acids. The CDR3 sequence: CASSEFWTGENTEAFF. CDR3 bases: TGTGCCAGCAGTGAATTCTGGACAGGAGAGAACACTGAAGCTTTCTTT.

The CDR3 region has the DNA TGTGCCAGCAGTTCGGTCGGGGGTCAACTAGCCAAAAACATTCAGTACTTC. It is translated as CASSSVGGQLAKNIQYF. The rearrangement joins TRBV28 to TRBJ2-4; D perhaps matches TRBD2 (6 bases). The CDR3 spans 17 residues. V lost 4 bases and J 0 bases, leaving 16 bases between the germline ends. Looked up from germline, CDR1 is MDHEN and CDR2 is SYDVKM.

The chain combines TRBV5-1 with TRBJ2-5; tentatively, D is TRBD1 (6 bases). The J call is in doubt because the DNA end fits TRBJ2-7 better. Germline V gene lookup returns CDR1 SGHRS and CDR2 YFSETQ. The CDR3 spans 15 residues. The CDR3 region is CASSLEVQGTYEQYF. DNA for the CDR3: TGCGCCAGCAGCTTGGAGGTACAGGGAACCTACGAGCAGTACTTC.